This T cell receptor (beta chain) stems from a study of cytomegalovirus exposure and HLA in healthy donors. Study-wide results and caveats: A later analysis associated 15,000 to 20,000 TCR beta sequences with HLA alleles at a 0.05 false discovery rate.

Details on this clone: The target antigen is unknown.

60 Vbeta and 13 Jbeta primers were used in PCR. Profiled with immunoSEQ multiplex PCR; TCRdb holds only in-frame clones, not every one. The table shows nearly 110,000 clones, with 71% occurring only once. CDR1 is SGHAT and CDR2 is FQNNGV in the germline V gene. CDR3 size: 14 residues. Trimming pared 4 bases from V and 4 bases from J, leaving 13 bases between. This clonotype was sampled from a female donor in good health and CMV-seronegative. The chain employs TRBV11-2 and TRBJ1-1; possible D gene TRBD1, 5 bases. The sequencing sample was made of PBMCs. The CDR3 region is CASSSRQRVTEAFF. The CDR3, as DNA: TGTGCCAGCAGCTCCCGACAGCGGGTCACTGAAGCTTTCTTT.